This T cell receptor (beta chain) was identified during a study of CD8 T cells in Susac syndrome. Sequencing of TCR beta was carried out in blood CD8+ and CD4+ T cells. RNA totalling roughly 0.45 to 1 ug underwent reverse transcription with random hexamers. Multiplex PCR with immunoSEQ amplified the TCR beta CDR3 across 54 Vbeta and 13 Jbeta. TCRdb processed the immunoSEQ multiplex PCR reads anew with MiXCR; each CDR3 protein has one entry. The top ten hold 0.065% of the sample, which has under 350,000 distinct CDR3 sequences, about 91% seen once. Sequencing was done on a sample of CD4+ T cells from PBMCs. This receptor was obtained from a human donor with multiple sclerosis.

The CDR3: CASSRPWGETQYF. Written as DNA, the CDR3 is TGTGCCAGCAGCCGACCCTGGGGAGAGACCCAGTACTTC. V usage is TRBV5-6 and J usage is TRBJ2-5; D gene uncertain. CDR1 is SGHDT, CDR2 YYEEEE, per germline. The CDR3 contains 13 residues. V was clipped by 4 bases and J by 4 bases, with 11 bases between them.